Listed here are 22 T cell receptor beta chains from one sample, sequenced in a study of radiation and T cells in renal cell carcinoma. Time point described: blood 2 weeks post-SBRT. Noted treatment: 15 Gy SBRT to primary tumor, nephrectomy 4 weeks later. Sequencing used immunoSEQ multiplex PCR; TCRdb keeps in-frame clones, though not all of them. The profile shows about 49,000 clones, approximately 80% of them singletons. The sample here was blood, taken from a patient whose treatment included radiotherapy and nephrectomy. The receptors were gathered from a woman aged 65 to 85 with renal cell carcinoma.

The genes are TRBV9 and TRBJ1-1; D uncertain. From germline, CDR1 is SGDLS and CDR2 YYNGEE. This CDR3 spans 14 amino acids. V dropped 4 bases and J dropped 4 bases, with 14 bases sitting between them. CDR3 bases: TGTGCCAGCAGCTCCCAGCCGGGAGGCACTGAAGCTTTCTTT. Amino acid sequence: CASSSQPGGTEAFF.

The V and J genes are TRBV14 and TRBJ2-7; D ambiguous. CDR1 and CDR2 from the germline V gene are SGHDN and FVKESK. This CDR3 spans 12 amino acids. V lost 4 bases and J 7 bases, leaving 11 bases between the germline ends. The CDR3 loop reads CASSRTRSEQYF. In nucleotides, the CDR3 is TGTGCCAGCAGCCGAACCAGGAGTGAGCAGTACTTC.

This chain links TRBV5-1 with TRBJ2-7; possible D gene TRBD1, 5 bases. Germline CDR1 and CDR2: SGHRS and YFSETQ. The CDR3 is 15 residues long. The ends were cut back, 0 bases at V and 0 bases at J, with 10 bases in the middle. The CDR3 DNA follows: TGCGCCAGCAGCTTGGGGCAGGGTTTCTCCTACGAGCAGTACTTC. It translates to CASSLGQGFSYEQYF.

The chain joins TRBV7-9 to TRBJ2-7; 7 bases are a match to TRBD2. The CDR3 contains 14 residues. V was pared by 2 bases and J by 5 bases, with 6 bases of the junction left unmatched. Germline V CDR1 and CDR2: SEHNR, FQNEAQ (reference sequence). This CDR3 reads CASSLLVGGDEQYF. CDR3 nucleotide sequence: TGTGCCAGCAGCTTACTTGTGGGGGGGGACGAGCAGTACTTC.

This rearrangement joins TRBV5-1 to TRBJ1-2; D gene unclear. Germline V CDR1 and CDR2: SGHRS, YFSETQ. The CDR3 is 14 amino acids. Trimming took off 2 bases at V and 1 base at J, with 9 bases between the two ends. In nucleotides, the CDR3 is TGCGCCAGCAGCTTTAACGTGGATAACTATGGCTACACCTTC. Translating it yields CASSFNVDNYGYTF.

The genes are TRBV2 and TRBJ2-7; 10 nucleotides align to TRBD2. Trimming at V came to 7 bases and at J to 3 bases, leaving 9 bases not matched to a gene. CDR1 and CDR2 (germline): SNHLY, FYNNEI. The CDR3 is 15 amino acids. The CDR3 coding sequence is TGTGCCAGCACGAAAGCGGGGGGGAGAGACTACGAGCAGTACTTC. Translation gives CASTKAGGRDYEQYF.

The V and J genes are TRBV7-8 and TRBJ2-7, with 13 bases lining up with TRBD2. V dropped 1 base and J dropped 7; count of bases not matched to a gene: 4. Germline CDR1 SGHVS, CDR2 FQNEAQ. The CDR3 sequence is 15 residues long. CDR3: CASSLVGLAGFEQYF. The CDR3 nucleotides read TGTGCCAGCAGCTTAGTGGGACTAGCGGGATTTGAGCAGTACTTC.

In nucleotides, the CDR3 is TGCGCCAGCAGCCGGGACAGCGGACTAGCGGGCTCTTACGAGCAGTACTTC. Translating it yields CASSRDSGLAGSYEQYF. The gene calls are TRBV5-1 and TRBJ2-7, with 11 bases lining up with TRBD2. In germline, CDR1 is SGHRS, CDR2 YFSETQ. This CDR3 has 17 residues. The V segment lost 4 bases and the J segment 4 bases; nucleotides outside the gene matches: 13.

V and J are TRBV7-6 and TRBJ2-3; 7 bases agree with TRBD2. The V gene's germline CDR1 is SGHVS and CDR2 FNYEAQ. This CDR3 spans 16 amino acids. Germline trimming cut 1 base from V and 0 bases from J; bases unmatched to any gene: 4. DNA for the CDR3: TGTGCCAGCAGCTTAGGCGGGGGATCTAGCACAGATACGCAGTATTTT. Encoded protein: CASSLGGGSSTDTQYF. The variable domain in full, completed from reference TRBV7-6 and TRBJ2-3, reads GAGVSQSPRYKVTKRGQDVALRCDPISGHVSLYWYRQALGQGPEFLTYFNYEAQQDKSGLPNDRFSAERPEGSISTLTIQRTEQRDSAMYRCASSLGGGSSTDTQYFGPGTRLTVL.

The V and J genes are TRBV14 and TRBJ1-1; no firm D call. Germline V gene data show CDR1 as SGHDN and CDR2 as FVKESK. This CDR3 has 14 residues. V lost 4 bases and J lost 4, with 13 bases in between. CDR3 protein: CASSPLTGSTEAFF. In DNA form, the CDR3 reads TGTGCCAGCAGCCCATTAACGGGGAGCACTGAAGCTTTCTTT.

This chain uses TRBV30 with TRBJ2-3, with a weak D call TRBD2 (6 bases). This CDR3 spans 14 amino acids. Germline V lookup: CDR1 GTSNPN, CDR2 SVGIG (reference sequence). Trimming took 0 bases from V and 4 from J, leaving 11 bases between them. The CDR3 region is CAWSVLGEADTQYF. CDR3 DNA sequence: TGTGCCTGGAGTGTACTCGGGGAGGCAGATACGCAGTATTTT.

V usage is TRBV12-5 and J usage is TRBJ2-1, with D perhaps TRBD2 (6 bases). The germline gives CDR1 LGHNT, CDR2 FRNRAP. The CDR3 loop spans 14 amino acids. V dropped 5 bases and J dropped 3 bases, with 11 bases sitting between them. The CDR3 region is CASGGQAGYNEQFF. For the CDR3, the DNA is TGTGCTAGTGGTGGCCAAGCGGGCTACAATGAGCAGTTCTTC.

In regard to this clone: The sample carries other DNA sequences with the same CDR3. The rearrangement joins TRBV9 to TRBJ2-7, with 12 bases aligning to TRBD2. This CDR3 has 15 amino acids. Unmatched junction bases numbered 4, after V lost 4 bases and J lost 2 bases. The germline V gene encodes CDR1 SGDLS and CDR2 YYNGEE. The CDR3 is CASSPRLAGAYEQYF. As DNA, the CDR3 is TGTGCCAGCAGCCCTCGACTAGCGGGGGCCTACGAGCAGTACTTC.

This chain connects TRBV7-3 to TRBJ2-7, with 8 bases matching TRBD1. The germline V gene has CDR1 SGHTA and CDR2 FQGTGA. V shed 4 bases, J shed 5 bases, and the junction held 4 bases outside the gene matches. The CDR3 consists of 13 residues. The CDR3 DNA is TGTGCCAGCAGCTATGGACAGGGCAACGAGCAGTACTTC. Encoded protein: CASSYGQGNEQYF.

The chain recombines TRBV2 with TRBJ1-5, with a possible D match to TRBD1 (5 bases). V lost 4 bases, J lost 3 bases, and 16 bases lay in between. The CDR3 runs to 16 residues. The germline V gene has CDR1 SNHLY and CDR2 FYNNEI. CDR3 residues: CASSGKIQGDNQPQHF. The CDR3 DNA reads TGTGCCAGCAGTGGAAAAATCCAGGGCGACAATCAGCCCCAGCATTTT.

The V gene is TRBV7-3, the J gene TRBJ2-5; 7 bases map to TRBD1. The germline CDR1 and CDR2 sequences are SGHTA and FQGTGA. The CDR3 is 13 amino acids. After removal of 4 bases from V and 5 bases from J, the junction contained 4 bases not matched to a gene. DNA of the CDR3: TGTGCCAGCAGCTCTGCAGGGGGTGAGACCCAGTACTTC. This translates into CASSSAGGETQYF.

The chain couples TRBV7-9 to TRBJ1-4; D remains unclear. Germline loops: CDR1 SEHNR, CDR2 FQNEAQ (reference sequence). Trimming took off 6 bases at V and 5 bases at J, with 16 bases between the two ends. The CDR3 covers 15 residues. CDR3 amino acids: CASSSQAYPNEKLFF. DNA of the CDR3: TGTGCCAGCAGTTCCCAGGCGTACCCCAATGAAAAACTGTTTTTT.

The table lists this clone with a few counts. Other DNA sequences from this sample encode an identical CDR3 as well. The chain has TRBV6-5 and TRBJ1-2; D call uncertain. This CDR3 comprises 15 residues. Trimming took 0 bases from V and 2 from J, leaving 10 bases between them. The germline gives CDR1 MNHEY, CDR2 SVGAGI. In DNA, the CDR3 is TGTGCCAGCAGTTACTCGTACAACTCAAACTATGGCTACACCTTC. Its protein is CASSYSYNSNYGYTF.

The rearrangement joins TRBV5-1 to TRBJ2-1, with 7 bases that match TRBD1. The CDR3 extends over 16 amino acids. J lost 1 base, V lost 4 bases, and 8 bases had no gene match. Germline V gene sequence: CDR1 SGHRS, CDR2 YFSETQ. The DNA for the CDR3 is TGCGCCAGCAGCGATACAGGGGTAAGGTCCTACAATGAGCAGTTCTTC. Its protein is CASSDTGVRSYNEQFF. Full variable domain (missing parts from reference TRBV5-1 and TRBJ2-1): KAGVTQTPRYLIKTRGQQVTLSCSPISGHRSVSWYQQTPGQGLQFLFEYFSETQRNKGNFPGRFSGRQFSNSRSEMNVSTLELGDSALYLCASSDTGVRSYNEQFFGPGTRLTVL.

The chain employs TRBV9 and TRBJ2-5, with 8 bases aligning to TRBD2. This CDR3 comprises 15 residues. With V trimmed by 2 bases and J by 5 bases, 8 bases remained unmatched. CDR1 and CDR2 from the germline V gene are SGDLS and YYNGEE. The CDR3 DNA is TGTGCCAGCAGCGTGTTAGCGGGATCGACGGAGACCCAGTACTTC. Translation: CASSVLAGSTETQYF. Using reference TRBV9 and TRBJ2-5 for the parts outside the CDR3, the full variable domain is DSGVTQTPKHLITATGQRVTLRCSPRSGDLSVYWYQQSLDQGLQFLIQYYNGEERAKGNILERFSAQQFPDLHSELNLSSLELGDSALYFCASSVLAGSTETQYFGPGTRLLVL.

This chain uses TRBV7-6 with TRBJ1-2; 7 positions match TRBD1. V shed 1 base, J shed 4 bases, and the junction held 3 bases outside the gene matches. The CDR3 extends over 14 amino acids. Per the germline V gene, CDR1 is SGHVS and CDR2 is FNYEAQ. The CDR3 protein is CASSLGDSRYGYTF. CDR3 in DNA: TGTGCCAGCAGCTTAGGGGACAGCCGCTATGGCTACACCTTC.

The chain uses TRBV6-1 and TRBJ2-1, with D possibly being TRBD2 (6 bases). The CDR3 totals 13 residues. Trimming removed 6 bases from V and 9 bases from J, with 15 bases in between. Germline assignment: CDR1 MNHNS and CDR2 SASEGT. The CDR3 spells CASRFGGASEQFF. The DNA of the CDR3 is TGTGCCAGCAGATTCGGAGGGGCTAGTGAGCAGTTCTTC.